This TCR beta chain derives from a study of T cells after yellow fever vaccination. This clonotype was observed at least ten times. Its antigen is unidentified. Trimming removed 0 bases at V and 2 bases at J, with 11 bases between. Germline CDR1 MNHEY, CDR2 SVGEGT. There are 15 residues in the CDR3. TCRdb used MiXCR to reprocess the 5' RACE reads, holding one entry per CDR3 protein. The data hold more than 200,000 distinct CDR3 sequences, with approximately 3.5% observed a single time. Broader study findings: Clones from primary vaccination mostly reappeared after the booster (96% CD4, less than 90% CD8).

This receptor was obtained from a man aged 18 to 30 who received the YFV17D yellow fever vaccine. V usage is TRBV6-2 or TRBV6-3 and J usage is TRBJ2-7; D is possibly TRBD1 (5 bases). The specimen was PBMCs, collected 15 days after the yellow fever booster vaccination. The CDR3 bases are TGTGCCAGCAGTTACTCACAGGACGGAGCCTACGAGCAGTACTTC. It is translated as CASSYSQDGAYEQYF.